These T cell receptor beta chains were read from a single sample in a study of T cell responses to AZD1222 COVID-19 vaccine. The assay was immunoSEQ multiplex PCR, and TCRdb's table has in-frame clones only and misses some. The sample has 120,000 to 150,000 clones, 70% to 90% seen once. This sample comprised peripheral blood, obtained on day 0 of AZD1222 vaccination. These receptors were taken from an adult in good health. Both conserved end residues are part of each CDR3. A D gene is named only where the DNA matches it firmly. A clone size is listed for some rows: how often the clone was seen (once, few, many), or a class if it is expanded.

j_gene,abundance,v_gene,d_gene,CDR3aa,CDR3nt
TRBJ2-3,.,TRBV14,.,CASSQVIGIGTDTQYF,TGTGCCAGCAGCCAAGTTATAGGGATCGGAACAGATACGCAGTATTTT
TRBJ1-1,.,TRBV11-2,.,CASSYVNRDTEAFF,TGTGCCAGCAGCTACGTCAACAGAGACACTGAAGCTTTCTTT
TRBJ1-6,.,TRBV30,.,CASEPGGGPNSPLHF,TGTGCCTCCGAGCCAGGCGGGGGCCCAAATTCACCCCTCCACTTT
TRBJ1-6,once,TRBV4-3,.,CASSQGQGNNSPLHF,TGCGCCAGCAGCCAAGGACAAGGAAATAATTCACCCCTCCACTTT
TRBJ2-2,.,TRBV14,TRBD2,CASSQDELAVNTGELFF,TGTGCCAGCAGCCAAGATGAACTAGCGGTGAACACCGGGGAGCTGTTTTTT
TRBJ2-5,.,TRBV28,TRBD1,CASSPSGTGALETQYF,TGTGCCAGCAGCCCCTCCGGGACAGGGGCATTAGAGACCCAGTACTTC
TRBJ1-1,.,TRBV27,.,CASRTAFMNTEAFF,TGTGCCAGCCGGACAGCCTTCATGAACACTGAAGCTTTCTTT
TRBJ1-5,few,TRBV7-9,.,CASSLGYQGRDQPQHF,TGTGCCAGCAGCTTAGGGTACCAGGGTAGGGATCAGCCCCAGCATTTT
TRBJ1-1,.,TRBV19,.,CASSMVPPTEAFF,TGTGCCAGTAGTATGGTCCCCCCGACTGAAGCTTTCTTT
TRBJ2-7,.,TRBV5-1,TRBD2,CASSREAYEQYF,TGCGCCAGCAGCCGGGAGGCCTACGAGCAGTACTTC
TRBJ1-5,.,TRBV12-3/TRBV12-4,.,CASKGQAYQPQHF,TGTGCCAGCAAGGGACAAGCATATCAGCCCCAGCATTTT
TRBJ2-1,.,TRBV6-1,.,CASSDLGGSYNEQFF,TGTGCCAGCAGTGATCTAGGGGGAAGTTACAATGAGCAGTTCTTC
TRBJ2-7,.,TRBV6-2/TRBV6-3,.,CASSDLDSYEQYF,TGTGCCAGCAGTGACCTTGACTCCTACGAGCAGTACTTC
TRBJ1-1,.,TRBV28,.,CASSLSGVYTEAFF,TGTGCCAGCAGTTTATCAGGGGTATACACTGAAGCTTTCTTT
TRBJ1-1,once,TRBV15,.,CATSRGDPEAFF,TGTGCCACCAGCAGGGGCGACCCTGAAGCTTTCTTT
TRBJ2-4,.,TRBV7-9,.,CASSESRDSRLAKNIQYF,TGTGCCAGCAGCGAATCCCGGGACTCCCGATTAGCCAAAAACATTCAGTACTTC
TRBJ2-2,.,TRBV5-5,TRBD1,CASRGQVVTGELFF,TGTGCCAGCAGGGGACAGGTTGTCACCGGGGAGCTGTTTTTT
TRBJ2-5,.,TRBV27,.,CASRTNGQLGQETQYF,TGTGCCAGCAGGACGAATGGACAGCTAGGGCAAGAGACCCAGTACTTC
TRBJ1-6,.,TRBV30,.,CAWSARPGTGNSPLHF,TGTGCCTGGAGTGCCCGCCCCGGGACTGGTAATTCACCCCTCCACTTT
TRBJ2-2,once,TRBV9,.,CASSVAKRGRNTGELFF,TGTGCCAGCAGCGTAGCTAAGAGGGGGAGGAACACCGGGGAGCTGTTTTTT
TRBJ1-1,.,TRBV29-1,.,CSGDQGQDTEAFF,TGCAGCGGGGATCAGGGTCAAGACACTGAAGCTTTCTTT
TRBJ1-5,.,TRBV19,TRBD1,CASSAKAGGQPQHF,TGTGCCAGTAGTGCAAAAGCAGGGGGTCAGCCCCAGCATTTT
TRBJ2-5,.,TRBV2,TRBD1,CASDRGQETQYF,TGTGCCAGCGACAGGGGACAAGAGACCCAGTACTTC
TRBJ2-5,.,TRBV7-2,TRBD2,CASSFGGGETQYF,TGTGCCAGCAGCTTCGGGGGGGGAGAGACCCAGTACTTC
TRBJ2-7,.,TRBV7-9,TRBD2,CASSFPLAGSNEQYF,TGTGCCAGCAGCTTCCCACTAGCGGGTTCCAACGAGCAGTACTTC
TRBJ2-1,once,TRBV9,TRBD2,CASSGLAGGPGNEQFF,TGTGCCAGCAGCGGGCTAGCGGGAGGGCCTGGCAATGAGCAGTTCTTC
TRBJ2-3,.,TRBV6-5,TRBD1,CAVDRGDTQYF,TGTGCCGTGGACAGGGGAGATACGCAGTATTTT
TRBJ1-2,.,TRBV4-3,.,CASSRSQGPNYGYTF,TGCGCCAGCAGCCGGTCACAGGGACCTAACTATGGCTACACCTTC
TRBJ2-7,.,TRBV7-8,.,CAILRSGSYEQYF,TGTGCCATCCTCCGGTCCGGCTCCTACGAGCAGTACTTC
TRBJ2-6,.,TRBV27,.,CASSPQRSSSGANVLTF,TGTGCCAGCAGTCCTCAAAGGTCGAGCTCTGGGGCCAACGTCCTGACTTTC
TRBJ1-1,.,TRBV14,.,CASSQVQATEAFF,TGTGCCAGCAGCCAAGTCCAGGCTACTGAAGCTTTCTTT
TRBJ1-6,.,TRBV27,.,CASGLVGISPLHF,TGTGCCAGCGGATTAGTCGGGATTTCACCCCTCCACTTT
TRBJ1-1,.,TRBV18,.,CASSPGPRTEAFF,TGTGCCAGCTCACCAGGTCCTAGGACTGAAGCTTTCTTT
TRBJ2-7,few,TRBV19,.,CASSPLTKGHEQYF,TGTGCCAGTAGTCCATTAACTAAGGGCCACGAGCAGTACTTC
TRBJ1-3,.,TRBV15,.,CATSPQVGPGNTIYF,TGTGCCACCAGCCCCCAGGTCGGGCCTGGAAACACCATATATTTT
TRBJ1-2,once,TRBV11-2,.,CASSSIWGANGYTF,TGTGCCAGCAGCTCTATCTGGGGCGCGAATGGCTACACCTTC
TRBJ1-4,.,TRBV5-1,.,CASSLATLEKLFF,TGCGCCAGCAGCTTGGCGACACTCGAAAAACTGTTTTTT
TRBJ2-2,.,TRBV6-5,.,CASNRRQNTGELFF,TGTGCCAGCAATCGGAGACAAAACACCGGGGAGCTGTTTTTT
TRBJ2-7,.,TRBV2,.,CASSDMGYYEQYF,TGTGCCAGCAGTGATATGGGGTACTACGAGCAGTACTTC